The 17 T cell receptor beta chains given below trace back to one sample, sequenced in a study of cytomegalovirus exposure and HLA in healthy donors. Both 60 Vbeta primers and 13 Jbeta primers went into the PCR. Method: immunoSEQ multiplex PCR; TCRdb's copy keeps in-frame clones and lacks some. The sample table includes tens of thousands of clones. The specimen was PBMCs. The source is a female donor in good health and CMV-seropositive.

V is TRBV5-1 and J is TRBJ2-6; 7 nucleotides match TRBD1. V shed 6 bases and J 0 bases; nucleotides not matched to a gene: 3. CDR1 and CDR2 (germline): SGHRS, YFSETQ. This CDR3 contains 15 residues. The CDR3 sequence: CASKGQISGANVLTF. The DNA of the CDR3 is TGCGCCAGCAAGGGACAGATCTCTGGGGCCAACGTCCTGACTTTC.

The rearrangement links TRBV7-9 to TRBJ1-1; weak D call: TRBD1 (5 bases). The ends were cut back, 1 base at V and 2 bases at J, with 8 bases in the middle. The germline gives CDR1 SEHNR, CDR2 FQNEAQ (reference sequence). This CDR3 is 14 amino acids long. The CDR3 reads CASSLGQTNTEAFF. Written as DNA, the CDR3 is TGTGCCAGCAGCTTAGGACAGACTAACACTGAAGCTTTCTTT.

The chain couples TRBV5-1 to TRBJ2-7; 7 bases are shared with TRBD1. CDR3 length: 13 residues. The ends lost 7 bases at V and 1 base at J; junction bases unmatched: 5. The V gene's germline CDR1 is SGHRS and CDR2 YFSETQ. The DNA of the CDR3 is TGCGCCAGCGTCGGGACAGAATCCTACGAGCAGTACTTC. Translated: CASVGTESYEQYF.

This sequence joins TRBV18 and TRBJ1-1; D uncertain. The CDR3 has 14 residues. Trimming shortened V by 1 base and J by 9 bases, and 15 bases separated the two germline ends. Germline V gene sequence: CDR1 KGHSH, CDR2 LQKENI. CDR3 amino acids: CASSPLMAGEKAFF. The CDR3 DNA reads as TGTGCCAGCTCACCACTGATGGCGGGTGAGAAAGCTTTCTTT.

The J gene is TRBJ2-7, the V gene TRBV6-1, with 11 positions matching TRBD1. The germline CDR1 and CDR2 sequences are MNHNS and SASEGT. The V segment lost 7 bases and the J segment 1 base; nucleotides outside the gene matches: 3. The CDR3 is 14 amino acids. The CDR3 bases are TGTGCCAGCAAAGGACAGGGGGCGTCCTACGAGCAGTACTTC. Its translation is CASKGQGASYEQYF.

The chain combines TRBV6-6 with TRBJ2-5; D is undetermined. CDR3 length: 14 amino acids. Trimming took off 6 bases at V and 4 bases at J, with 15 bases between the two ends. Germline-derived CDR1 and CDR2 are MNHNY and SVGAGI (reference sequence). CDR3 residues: CASRFSGLRETQYF. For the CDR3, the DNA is TGTGCCAGCAGGTTTAGTGGTCTTAGAGAGACCCAGTACTTC.

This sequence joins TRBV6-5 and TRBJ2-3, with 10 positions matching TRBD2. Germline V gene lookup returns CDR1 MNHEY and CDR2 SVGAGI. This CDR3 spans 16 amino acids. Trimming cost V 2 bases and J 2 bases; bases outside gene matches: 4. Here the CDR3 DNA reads TGTGCCAGCAGTTACAGGACTAGCGGACACACAGATACGCAGTATTTT. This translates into CASSYRTSGHTDTQYF.

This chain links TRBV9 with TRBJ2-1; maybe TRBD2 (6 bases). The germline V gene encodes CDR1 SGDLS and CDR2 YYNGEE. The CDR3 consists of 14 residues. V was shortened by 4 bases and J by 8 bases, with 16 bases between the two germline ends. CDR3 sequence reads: CASSPSLWGDEQFF. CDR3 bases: TGTGCCAGCAGCCCCTCCTTATGGGGGGATGAGCAGTTCTTC.

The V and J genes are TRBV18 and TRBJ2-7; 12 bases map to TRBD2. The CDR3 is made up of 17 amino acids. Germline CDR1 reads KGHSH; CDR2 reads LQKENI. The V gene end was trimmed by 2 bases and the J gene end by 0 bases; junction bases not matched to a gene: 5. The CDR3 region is CASSPGASGRASYEQYF. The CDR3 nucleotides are TGTGCCAGCTCACCAGGGGCTAGCGGGAGGGCCTCCTACGAGCAGTACTTC.

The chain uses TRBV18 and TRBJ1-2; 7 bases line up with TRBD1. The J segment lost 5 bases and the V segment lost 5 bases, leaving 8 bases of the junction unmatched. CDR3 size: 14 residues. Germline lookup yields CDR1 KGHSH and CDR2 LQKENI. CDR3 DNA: TGTGCCAGCTCATCTTACGGGACAGAATATGGCTACACCTTC. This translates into CASSSYGTEYGYTF.

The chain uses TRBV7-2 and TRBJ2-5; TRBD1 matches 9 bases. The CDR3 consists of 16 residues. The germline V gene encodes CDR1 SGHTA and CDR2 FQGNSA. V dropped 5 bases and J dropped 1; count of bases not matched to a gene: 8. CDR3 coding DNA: TGTGCCAGCAGCCCAGGGACAGGGAGCCCCCAAGAGACCCAGTACTTC. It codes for CASSPGTGSPQETQYF.

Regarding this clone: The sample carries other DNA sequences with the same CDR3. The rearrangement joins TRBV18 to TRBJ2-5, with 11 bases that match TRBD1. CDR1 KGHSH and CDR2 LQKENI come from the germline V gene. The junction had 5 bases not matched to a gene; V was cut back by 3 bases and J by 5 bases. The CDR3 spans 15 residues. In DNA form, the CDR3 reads TGTGCCAGCTCACCCCCGGGACAGGGGGGCGAGACCCAGTACTTC. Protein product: CASSPPGQGGETQYF.

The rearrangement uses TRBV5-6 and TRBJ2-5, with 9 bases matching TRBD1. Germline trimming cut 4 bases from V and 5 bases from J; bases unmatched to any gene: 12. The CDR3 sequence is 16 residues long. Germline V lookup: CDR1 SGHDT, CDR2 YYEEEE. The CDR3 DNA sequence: TGTGCCAGCAGCATAGCCGGGACAGGGAGGAAGGAGACCCAGTACTTC. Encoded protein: CASSIAGTGRKETQYF.

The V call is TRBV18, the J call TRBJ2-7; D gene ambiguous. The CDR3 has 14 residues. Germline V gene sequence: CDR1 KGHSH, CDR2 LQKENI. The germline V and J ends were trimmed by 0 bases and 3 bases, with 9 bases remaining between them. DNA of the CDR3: TGTGCCAGCTCACCACCTTTTCGTGTCTACGAGCAGTACTTC. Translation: CASSPPFRVYEQYF.

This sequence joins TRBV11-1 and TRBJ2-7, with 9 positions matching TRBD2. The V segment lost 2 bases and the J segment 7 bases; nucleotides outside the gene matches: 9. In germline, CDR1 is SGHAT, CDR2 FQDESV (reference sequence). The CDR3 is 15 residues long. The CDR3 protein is CASSLTASGTGEQYF. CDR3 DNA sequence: TGTGCCAGCAGCTTAACGGCTAGCGGGACGGGGGAGCAGTACTTC.

The chain's CDR3 is CASPGGTAEQFF. CDR3 nucleotides: TGTGCCAGTCCTGGCGGGACAGCTGAGCAGTTCTTC. V usage is TRBV7-9 and J usage is TRBJ2-1; maybe TRBD1 (7 bases). This CDR3 is 12 amino acids long. Germline-derived CDR1 and CDR2 are SEHNR and FQNEAQ (reference sequence). The V and J ends lost 9 bases and 9 bases respectively, with 15 bases between them.

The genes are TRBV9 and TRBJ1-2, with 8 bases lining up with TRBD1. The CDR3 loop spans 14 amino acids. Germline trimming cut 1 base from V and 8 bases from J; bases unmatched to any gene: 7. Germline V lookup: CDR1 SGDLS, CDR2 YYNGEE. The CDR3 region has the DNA TGTGCCAGCAGCGTACTGGACAGGGATCGCGGCTACACCTTC. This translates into CASSVLDRDRGYTF.